The next 29 T cell receptor beta chains were all read from a single sample in a study of blood T cell repertoires in COVID-19. Assay: immunoSEQ multiplex PCR; the TCRdb copy retains only in-frame clones and omits some. The repertoire holds about 52,000 clones, with roughly four fifths as singletons. Material: peripheral blood. The receptors originated from a woman older than 75 with COVID-19, enrolled during active disease.

On this clone itself: The junction departs from the called germline gene at one end, perhaps through a read error. J is TRBJ2-5 and V is TRBV7-7; the D call may be TRBD1 or TRBD2 (7 bases each). Germline values: CDR1 SSHAT, CDR2 FNYEAQ (reference sequence). CDR3 length: 13 amino acids. CDR3 sequence: CASSGDRQETQYF. DNA for the CDR3: TGTGCTAGCAGCGGGGACAGACAAGAGACCCAGTACTTC.

The chain combines TRBV3-1 (or the pseudogene TRBV3-2) with TRBJ2-3; tentative D call: TRBD2 (6 bases). V lost 2 bases and J lost 0, with 9 bases in between. The germline CDR1 and CDR2 sequences are LGHDT and YNNKEL (reference sequence). This CDR3 contains 15 residues. This chain's CDR3 is CASSQIGSSTDTQYF. CDR3 coding DNA: TGTGCCAGCAGCCAAATCGGGAGTAGCACAGATACGCAGTATTTT.

The genes are TRBV19 and TRBJ2-6; 9 bases align to TRBD1. Germline CDR1 reads LNHDA; CDR2 reads SQIVND (reference sequence). There are 16 residues in the CDR3. Germline trimming cut 5 bases from V and 4 bases from J; bases unmatched to any gene: 6. The CDR3 coding sequence is TGTGCCAGTAGTCACATACAGGGGGCCGGGGCCAACGTCCTGACTTTC. This gives the protein CASSHIQGAGANVLTF.

CDR3 nucleotides: TGTGCCAGCAGCTCCGGAGTAGGCGACTACGGCTCCTACGAGCAGTACTTC. Protein product: CASSSGVGDYGSYEQYF. This sequence joins TRBV7-3 and TRBJ2-7, with D possibly matching TRBD2 (5 bases). The CDR3 extends over 17 amino acids. Germline CDR1 SGHTA, CDR2 FQGTGA. With 4 bases removed from V and 0 bases from J, the gap between germline ends came to 19 bases.

The chain couples TRBV6-5 to TRBJ1-1; D call uncertain. Germline CDR1 and CDR2: MNHEY and SVGAGI. Between the trimmed V and J ends, which lost 2 bases and 6 bases, there was a span of 7 bases. The CDR3 runs to 12 residues. CDR3 bases: TGTGCCAGCAGTTACCTCGGGTCTGAAGCTTTCTTT. It is translated as CASSYLGSEAFF.

This clone came up a few times. V is TRBV6-5 and J is TRBJ2-7; 10 bases map to TRBD1. The CDR3 has 14 amino acids. The germline gives CDR1 MNHEY, CDR2 SVGAGI. The V segment lost 7 bases and the J segment 9 bases; nucleotides outside the gene matches: 12. CDR3 sequence: CASTGRQGALWQYF. The CDR3 bases are TGTGCCAGCACGGGCCGACAGGGGGCATTATGGCAGTACTTC.

This chain uses TRBV28 with TRBJ2-7, with 7 positions matching TRBD1. The CDR3 totals 15 residues. Germline CDR1 reads MDHEN; CDR2 reads SYDVKM. With 5 bases clipped from V and 0 bases from J, the junction kept 7 bases outside the gene matches. The CDR3 region is CASSRGRTSSYEQYF. The DNA for the CDR3 is TGTGCCAGCAGTAGGGGGCGGACCAGCTCCTACGAGCAGTACTTC.

This chain joins TRBV19 and TRBJ2-1; 7 nucleotides align to TRBD1. This CDR3 comprises 13 residues. V lost 10 bases, J lost 2 bases, and 5 bases stayed unmatched. Per the germline V gene, CDR1 is LNHDA and CDR2 is SQIVND (reference sequence). CDR3 sequence reads: CATRQGTYNEQFF. The CDR3 region has the DNA TGTGCCACGAGACAGGGTACCTACAATGAGCAGTTCTTC.

V and J are TRBV11-2 and TRBJ2-3; tentative D call: TRBD2 (5 bases). Germline values: CDR1 SGHAT, CDR2 FQNNGV. The CDR3 runs to 15 residues. V lost 2 bases to trimming and J lost 3 bases, with 12 bases between them. CDR3 loop: CASSLSSSFTDTQYF. The CDR3 coding sequence is TGTGCCAGCAGCTTATCGTCTAGCTTTACAGATACGCAGTATTTT.

The rearrangement joins TRBV19 to TRBJ2-3; D gene uncertain. There are 17 residues in the CDR3. V was pared by 0 bases and J by 4 bases, with 17 bases between. Germline CDR1 LNHDA, CDR2 SQIVND (reference sequence). The CDR3 spells CASSIDLARQFSDTQYF. Here the CDR3 DNA reads TGTGCCAGTAGTATAGATTTGGCCAGGCAATTCTCAGATACGCAGTATTTT.

CDR3: CASSSLGNTEAFF. CDR3 DNA: TGTGCCAGCAGCTCCCTCGGGAACACTGAAGCTTTCTTT. J is TRBJ1-1 and V is TRBV7-6; D is undetermined. The germline V gene encodes CDR1 SGHVS and CDR2 FNYEAQ. This CDR3 spans 13 amino acids. V was cut by 4 bases and J by 1 base, with 7 bases left in between.

This clone was found once. The gene calls are TRBV28 and TRBJ1-6, with 9 bases matching TRBD1. Trimming removed 2 bases from V and 9 bases from J; junction bases left unmatched: 2. The germline V gene encodes CDR1 MDHEN and CDR2 SYDVKM. There are 14 residues in the CDR3. The CDR3 sequence is CASSLGTGSSPLHF. The CDR3 DNA reads TGTGCCAGCAGTTTAGGGACAGGGAGTTCACCCCTCCACTTT.

The V call is TRBV4-2, the J call TRBJ2-2; D is perhaps TRBD2 (5 bases). The V end was cut by 0 bases, the J end by 7 bases, with 18 bases between. Germline V gene sequence: CDR1 LGHNA, CDR2 YNFKEQ. The CDR3 length is 17 residues. The CDR3 nucleotides are TGTGCCAGCAGCCAAGATCCGGGATCCACCTTGGGCGGGGAGCTGTTTTTT. Translation: CASSQDPGSTLGGELFF.

The chain joins TRBV27 to TRBJ2-1; the match to TRBD2 covers 7 bases. CDR3 length: 17 amino acids. Looked up from germline, CDR1 is MNHEY and CDR2 is SMNVEV (reference sequence). J gave up 3 bases and V 2 bases, and 10 bases lay outside the gene matches. The DNA of the CDR3 is TGTGCCAGCAGTTTAAGTGCTAGCGGCCATGGCTACAATGAGCAGTTCTTC. It codes for CASSLSASGHGYNEQFF.

The chain employs TRBV6-5 and TRBJ1-1; 8 nucleotides match TRBD1. The junction had 6 bases not matched to a gene; V was cut back by 0 bases and J by 6 bases. This CDR3 has 15 residues. Germline V gene lookup returns CDR1 MNHEY and CDR2 SVGAGI. CDR3 residues: CASSYSTGGTAEAFF. In DNA, the CDR3 is TGTGCCAGCAGTTACTCAACAGGGGGAACAGCTGAAGCTTTCTTT.

The chain couples TRBV29-1 to TRBJ1-1; D might be TRBD1 (5 bases). The CDR3 is made up of 13 amino acids. Deletions cut 2 bases from V and 3 bases from J, with 10 bases between. Germline V gene lookup returns CDR1 SQVTM and CDR2 ANQGSEA. CDR3 sequence reads: CSVERGRYTEAFF. CDR3 in DNA: TGCAGCGTTGAAAGGGGTAGGTACACTGAAGCTTTCTTT.

This chain uses TRBV3-1 (or the pseudogene TRBV3-2) with TRBJ1-4; D unresolved. This CDR3 has 12 residues. The V gene's germline CDR1 is LGHDT and CDR2 YNNKEL (reference sequence). V lost 7 bases, J lost 5 bases, and 8 bases lay in between. DNA of the CDR3: TGTGCCAGCACAGGTCCAAATGAAAAACTGTTTTTT. Translation: CASTGPNEKLFF.

This chain connects TRBV9 to TRBJ1-2, with 7 bases fitting TRBD1. There are 13 residues in the CDR3. Losses at the gene ends were 5 bases for V and 9 bases for J; bases not matched to a gene: 10. Germline CDR1 is SGDLS and CDR2 is YYNGEE. The CDR3 DNA reads as TGTGCCAGCAGTCAGAGACAGGGCTCAAGCTACACCTTC. It yields the protein CASSQRQGSSYTF. The full variable domain, in which reference TRBV9 and TRBJ1-2 provide the parts outside the CDR3, is DSGVTQTPKHLITATGQRVTLRCSPRSGDLSVYWYQQSLDQGLQFLIQYYNGEERAKGNILERFSAQQFPDLHSELNLSSLELGDSALYFCASSQRQGSSYTFGSGTRLTVV.

In DNA, the CDR3 is TGTGCCAGCAGCTCGAACGATGGACAGACTCAAGAGACCCAGTACTTC. Its translation: CASSSNDGQTQETQYF. The gene calls are TRBV7-9 and TRBJ2-5; the D gene is possibly TRBD1 (6 bases). The CDR3 has 16 residues. Germline V gene sequence: CDR1 SEHNR, CDR2 FQNEAQ (reference sequence). V was pared by 4 bases and J by 2 bases, with 17 bases between.

The chain joins TRBV6-5 to TRBJ1-6; TRBD1 matches at 7 bases. Germline CDR1 reads MNHEY; CDR2 reads SVGAGI. This CDR3 comprises 14 residues. V was clipped by 6 bases and J by 7 bases; unmatched bases: 6. CDR3 in amino acids: CASRTRDRNSPLHF. In DNA form, the CDR3 reads TGTGCCAGCAGGACCCGGGACAGAAATTCACCCCTCCACTTT.

The chain employs TRBV24-1 and TRBJ2-3; 13 bases fit TRBD2. The CDR3 consists of 19 residues. Germline CDR1 is KGHDR and CDR2 is SFDVKD. V shed 5 bases, J shed 0 bases, and the junction held 10 bases outside the gene matches. The CDR3: CATSVGGLAGASSTDTQYF. The DNA of the CDR3 is TGTGCCACCAGTGTCGGCGGACTAGCGGGAGCCTCTAGCACAGATACGCAGTATTTT.

The V call is TRBV30, the J call TRBJ2-7; tentative D call: TRBD2 (5 bases). Trimming removed 1 base at V and 2 bases at J, with 12 bases between. The CDR3 covers 14 residues. Germline V gene sequence: CDR1 GTSNPN, CDR2 SVGIG (reference sequence). The CDR3 nucleotides are TGTGCCTGGAGTGCCCGGCTAGCTACCTACGAGCAGTACTTC. This sequence encodes CAWSARLATYEQYF. Supplemented by reference TRBV30 and TRBJ2-7, the full variable domain reads SQTIHQWPATLVQPVGSPLSLECTVEGTSNPNLYWYRQAAGRGLQLLFYSVGIGQISSEVPQNLSASRPQDRQFILSSKKLLLSDSGFYLCAWSARLATYEQYFGPGTRLTVT.

The chain uses TRBV3-1 (or the pseudogene TRBV3-2) and TRBJ1-4; TRBD1 is a possible D gene (5 bases). This CDR3 region has 14 residues. The V end was cut by 3 bases, the J end by 4 bases, with 9 bases between. Germline lookup yields CDR1 LGHDT and CDR2 YNNKEL (reference sequence). CDR3 sequence: CASSQGTINEKLFF. The CDR3 bases are TGTGCCAGCAGCCAGGGGACTATTAATGAAAAACTGTTTTTT.

This chain links TRBV7-9 with TRBJ1-1; 11 bases align to TRBD1. This CDR3 has 15 amino acids. J gave up 7 bases and V 2 bases, and 6 bases lay outside the gene matches. Germline-derived CDR1 and CDR2 are SEHNR and FQNEAQ (reference sequence). CDR3 nucleotide sequence: TGTGCCAGCAGCTTATCGGACAGGGGGCGCGGTGAAGCTTTCTTT. Protein product: CASSLSDRGRGEAFF.

The chain has TRBV7-9 and TRBJ2-2; D is undetermined. CDR3 length: 15 residues. Germline CDR1 reads SEHNR; CDR2 reads FQNEAQ (reference sequence). Trimming removed 1 base from V and 1 base from J, with 7 bases in between. CDR3 residues: CASSLGIWNTGELFF. CDR3 sequence (DNA): TGTGCCAGCAGCTTAGGTATATGGAACACCGGGGAGCTGTTTTTT.

The CDR3 here is CASSFRGENTGELFF. CDR3 nucleotides: TGCGCCAGCAGCTTCAGGGGGGAGAACACCGGGGAGCTGTTTTTT. The rearrangement joins TRBV5-1 to TRBJ2-2; TRBD1 might be the D (7 bases). The CDR3 spans 15 residues. The germline gives CDR1 SGHRS, CDR2 YFSETQ. Deletions cut 2 bases from V and 1 base from J, with 9 bases between. Using reference TRBV5-1 and TRBJ2-2 for the parts outside the CDR3, the full variable domain is KAGVTQTPRYLIKTRGQQVTLSCSPISGHRSVSWYQQTPGQGLQFLFEYFSETQRNKGNFPGRFSGRQFSNSRSEMNVSTLELGDSALYLCASSFRGENTGELFFGEGSRLTVL.

The V gene is TRBV3-1 (or the pseudogene TRBV3-2), the J gene TRBJ2-2, with D tentatively TRBD2 (6 bases). V lost 10 bases and J lost 8, with 11 bases in between. CDR1 and CDR2 from the germline V gene are LGHDT and YNNKEL (reference sequence). The CDR3 sequence is 11 residues long. CDR3 in DNA: TGTGCCACCTCGGGAGTGGGGGAGCTGTTTTTT. It encodes CATSGVGELFF.

This chain connects TRBV7-6 to TRBJ2-7, with 11 nucleotides matching TRBD2. The junction had 10 bases not matched to a gene; V was cut back by 5 bases and J by 1 base. Per germline, CDR1 SGHVS and CDR2 FNYEAQ. The CDR3 contains 17 residues. The chain's CDR3 is CASSHGTSGSFSYEQYF. In DNA, the CDR3 is TGTGCCAGCAGCCACGGGACTAGCGGCTCCTTTTCCTACGAGCAGTACTTC.

V is TRBV7-9 and J is TRBJ1-6; no definite D call. V lost 3 bases, J lost 11 bases, and 8 bases lay in between. Germline V lookup: CDR1 SEHNR, CDR2 FQNEAQ (reference sequence). This CDR3 contains 12 residues. The CDR3 bases are TGTGCCAGCAGCTTCACTAACGCACCCCTCCACTTT. Translation gives CASSFTNAPLHF.